This TCR beta chain was profiled in a study of shared clonotypes between healthy human individuals. Broader study findings: Clonotypes shared by all four donors outscored non-shared clonotypes in generation probability.

CD45RO-negative, CCR7-selected cells formed the naive CD8 fraction, which excluded terminally differentiated effector memory CD45RA+ cells. About this clone itself: Antigen specificity is unknown.

Trimming stripped 0 bases from V and 4 bases from J, with 9 bases between. The length of the CDR3 is 14 residues. CDR1 and CDR2 from the germline V gene are MGHRA and YSYEKL. Sorted-subset replicate PCRs used roughly 210 ng of genomic DNA. This amount corresponded to 30,000 to 35,000 T cell genomes. Here immunoSEQ multiplex PCR was the method, and the copy in TCRdb shows in-frame clones only, minus some. The sample carries about 580,000 clones, about 98% recorded once. What was sequenced was naive CD8+ T cells sorted from blood. The sequence was collected from a young man in good health. V and J are TRBV4-1 and TRBJ1-1, with D possibly matching TRBD1 (5 bases). The chain's CDR3 is CASSQDLGGTEAFF. CDR3 DNA sequence: TGCGCCAGCAGCCAAGATTTGGGGGGCACTGAAGCTTTCTTT.